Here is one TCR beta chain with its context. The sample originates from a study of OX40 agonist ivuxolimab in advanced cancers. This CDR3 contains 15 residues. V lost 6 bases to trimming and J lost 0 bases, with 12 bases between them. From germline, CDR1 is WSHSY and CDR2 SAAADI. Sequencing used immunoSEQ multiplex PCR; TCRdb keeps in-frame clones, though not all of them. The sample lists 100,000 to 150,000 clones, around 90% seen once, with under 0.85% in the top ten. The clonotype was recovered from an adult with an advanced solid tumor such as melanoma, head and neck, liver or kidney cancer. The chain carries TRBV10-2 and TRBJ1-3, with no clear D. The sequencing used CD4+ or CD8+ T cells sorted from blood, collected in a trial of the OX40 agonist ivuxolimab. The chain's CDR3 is CASRDSRGSGNTIYF. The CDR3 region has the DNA TGCGCCAGCAGGGACTCTCGAGGCTCTGGAAACACCATATATTTT.